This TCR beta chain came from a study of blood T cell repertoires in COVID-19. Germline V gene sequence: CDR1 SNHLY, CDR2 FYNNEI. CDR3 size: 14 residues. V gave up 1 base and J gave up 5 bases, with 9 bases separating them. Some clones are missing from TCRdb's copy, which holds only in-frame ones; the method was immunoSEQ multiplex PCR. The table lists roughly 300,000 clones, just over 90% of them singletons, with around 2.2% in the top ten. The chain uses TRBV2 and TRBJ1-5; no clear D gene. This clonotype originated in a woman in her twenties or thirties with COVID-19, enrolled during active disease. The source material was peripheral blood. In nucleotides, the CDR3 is TGTGCCAGCAGTGAAGGGGTCGGGGATCAGCCCCAGCATTTT. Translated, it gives CASSEGVGDQPQHF.